The 20 T cell receptor beta chains given below trace back to one sample, sequenced in a study of post-analysis software for immune sequencing data (dated by TCRdb to between 2015 and 2017). No antigen is known for these receptors. Results the study describes overall, beyond this receptor: Roughly 5 TRBV segments, including TRBV5-6, TRBV5-1 and TRBV20-1, were significantly more frequent in patients than controls.

Preparation of the library involved PCR. The sample was run on an Illumina HiSeq 2500. To reduce PCR and sequencing biases, unique molecular identifiers were built into the TCR beta cDNA libraries. The public reads were quality trimmed at Q25 with fastp and then assembled into clones with MiXCR by TCRdb, keeping productive beta chains. Merged by CDR3 protein, the rows form single entries marked with the most common genes and DNA. Counted in this sample were around 400,000 distinct CDR3 sequences; 30% to 45% of them appeared once. The leading ten clones occupy 13% of the sample. The sequenced sample was blood. The receptor set was obtained from a girl aged 5-17 years with multiple sclerosis.

V usage is TRBV28 and J usage is TRBJ2-5, with unresolved D. Germline V gene sequence: CDR1 MDHEN, CDR2 SYDVKM. The CDR3 runs 13 residues. V was trimmed by 8 bases and J by 3 bases, leaving 13 bases between them. The chain's CDR3 is CASHMGREETQYF. As DNA, the CDR3 is TGTGCCAGCCACATGGGCCGTGAAGAGACCCAGTACTTC. The full variable domain, rest sourced from reference TRBV28 and TRBJ2-5, is DVKVTQSSRYLVKRTGEKVFLECVQDMDHENMFWYRQDPGLGLRLIYFSYDVKMKEKGDIPEGYSVSREKKERFSLILESASTNQTSMYLCASHMGREETQYFGPGTRLLVL.

The genes are TRBV9 and TRBJ1-6; D ambiguous. This CDR3 has 15 residues. Germline CDR1 is SGDLS and CDR2 is YYNGEE. Trimming removed 0 bases from V and 7 bases from J, with 11 bases in between. The CDR3 coding sequence is TGTGCCAGCAGCGTAGGAGGACTCTTAAATTCACCCCTCCACTTT. As protein: CASSVGGLLNSPLHF.

The chain has TRBV27 and TRBJ2-7; perhaps TRBD1 as D (6 bases). V was cut by 6 bases and J by 2 bases, with 17 bases left in between. Germline V gene lookup returns CDR1 MNHEY and CDR2 SMNVEV (reference sequence). The CDR3 has 15 residues. Written as DNA, the CDR3 is TGTGCCAGCAGGTCTGCCGGGACAAGGGCCTACGAGCAGTACTTC. Translating it yields CASRSAGTRAYEQYF.

Only a few counts were recorded for this clonotype. The chain joins TRBV5-1 to TRBJ2-2; TRBD2 aligns across 8 bases. The CDR3 is 17 amino acids. The germline V gene has CDR1 SGHRS and CDR2 YFSETQ. The V gene end was trimmed by 0 bases and the J gene end by 7 bases; junction bases not matched to a gene: 11. CDR3 nucleotide sequence: TGCGCCAGCAGCTTGGCCCGGGCTAGCGGGTCGAGCGGGGAGCTGTTTTTT. Its translation is CASSLARASGSSGELFF.

The rearrangement links TRBV6-6 to TRBJ1-4; D is possibly TRBD1 (5 bases). The germline V gene has CDR1 MNHNY and CDR2 SVGAGI (reference sequence). The CDR3 consists of 13 residues. V lost 11 bases to trimming and J lost 8 bases, with 18 bases between them. The CDR3 nucleotides are TGTGCCGGGAAGACAGTCCCTGGAGAAAAACTGTTTTTT. It encodes CAGKTVPGEKLFF.

The J gene is TRBJ2-7, the V gene TRBV20-1, with 7 nucleotides matching TRBD1. Unmatched junction bases numbered 11, after V lost 6 bases and J lost 3 bases. Looked up from germline, CDR1 is DFQATT and CDR2 is SNEGSKA (reference sequence). This CDR3 spans 14 amino acids. CDR3 DNA sequence: TGCAGTGCAAACCAGGACAGGAATTTCTACGAGCAGTACTTC. Translation gives CSANQDRNFYEQYF.

For this clonotype: A single base separates this from a much larger clone, so it may be a read error. This chain uses TRBV12-3 or TRBV12-4 with TRBJ2-1; TRBD2 matches at 12 bases. CDR3 length: 13 amino acids. The CDR3 spells CAGSQGLAGTEFF. CDR3 bases: TGTGCCGGCAGTCAAGGACTAGCGGGGACGGAGTTCTTC.

The V call is TRBV10-3, the J call TRBJ2-7; 12 bases line up with TRBD2. The CDR3 is made up of 13 amino acids. In germline, CDR1 is ENHRY, CDR2 SYGVKD. The V and J ends lost 8 bases and 5 bases, in that order; junction bases with no gene match: 4. The CDR3 nucleotides read TGTGCCATCTCCAGACTAGCGGGGGACGAGCAGTACTTC. The encoded protein is CAISRLAGDEQYF.

The rearrangement links TRBV20-1 to TRBJ1-4; TRBD1 matches at 10 bases. Germline V gene lookup returns CDR1 DFQATT and CDR2 SNEGSKA (reference sequence). Trimming at V came to 6 bases and at J to 5 bases, leaving 9 bases not matched to a gene. CDR3 length: 15 amino acids. CDR3 coding DNA: TGCAGTGCCCTAGACAGGGGGCGTTACAATGAAAAACTGTTTTTT. It is translated as CSALDRGRYNEKLFF.

The chain links TRBV4-2 to TRBJ2-3, with D possibly being TRBD2 (5 bases). There are 19 residues in the CDR3. V dropped 1 base and J dropped 1 base, with 21 bases sitting between them. Germline CDR1 is LGHNA and CDR2 is YNFKEQ. The CDR3 spells CASSQVRAAEAGGTDTQYF. CDR3 sequence (DNA): TGTGCCAGCAGCCAAGTGAGGGCCGCTGAGGCCGGGGGCACAGATACGCAGTATTTT.

This rearrangement joins TRBV5-1 to TRBJ1-2; 10 bases map to TRBD1. V lost 3 bases, J lost 4 bases, and 9 bases stayed unmatched. The V gene's germline CDR1 is SGHRS and CDR2 YFSETQ. This CDR3 spans 16 amino acids. In nucleotides, the CDR3 is TGCGCCAGCAGCTCAAGTCCCGGGACAGGGGTCTATGGCTACACCTTC. Residues: CASSSSPGTGVYGYTF.

This clonotype was detected a few times. The chain combines TRBV7-9 with TRBJ2-3; the D call may be TRBD1 or TRBD2 (5 bases each). CDR1 SEHNR and CDR2 FQNEAQ come from the germline V gene (reference sequence). The V gene lost 4 bases and the J gene lost 1 base, with 21 bases spanning the gap. The length of the CDR3 is 18 residues. CDR3 bases: TGTGCCAGCAGCTACGGGACGTTCACCGTTCGTCGCACAGATACGCAGTATTTT. It translates to CASSYGTFTVRRTDTQYF.

J is TRBJ1-5 and V is TRBV27; D possibly corresponds to TRBD1 (5 bases). Deletions cut 3 bases from V and 0 bases from J, with 9 bases between. This CDR3 comprises 15 residues. Germline V lookup: CDR1 MNHEY, CDR2 SMNVEV (reference sequence). The CDR3 coding sequence is TGTGCCAGCAGTTTCAACAGGAATAGCAATCAGCCCCAGCATTTT. This gives the protein CASSFNRNSNQPQHF.

The chain uses TRBV6-1 and TRBJ2-7; 11 bases line up with TRBD1. The CDR3 length is 14 residues. Trimming cost V 7 bases and J 4 bases; bases outside gene matches: 6. Germline V CDR1 and CDR2: MNHNS, SASEGT. The CDR3: CASTLGTGGYEQYF. The CDR3 nucleotides read TGTGCCAGCACCCTTGGGACAGGGGGATACGAGCAGTACTTC.

This clonotype has only a few counts. The chain links TRBV6-6 to TRBJ2-1, with 9 bases aligning to TRBD2. The junction had 8 bases not matched to a gene; V was cut back by 6 bases and J by 5 bases. The CDR3 extends over 15 amino acids. CDR1 MNHNY and CDR2 SVGAGI come from the germline V gene (reference sequence). The CDR3 reads CASSLGLARDNEQFF. The DNA for the CDR3 is TGTGCCAGCAGCCTTGGACTAGCGAGGGACAATGAGCAGTTCTTC.

V usage is TRBV5-1 and J usage is TRBJ2-1, with unresolved D. Trimming cost V 5 bases and J 8 bases, with 14 bases left between them. Germline CDR1 and CDR2: SGHRS and YFSETQ. The CDR3 loop spans 13 amino acids. The CDR3, as DNA: TGCGCCAGCAGTCGTGCTGCCGGTGATGAGCAGTTCTTC. It encodes CASSRAAGDEQFF.

This chain connects TRBV14 to TRBJ2-3; D is unresolved. V dropped 1 base and J dropped 10 bases, with 12 bases sitting between them. Germline-derived CDR1 and CDR2 are SGHDN and FVKESK. This CDR3 region has 13 residues. Written as DNA, the CDR3 is TGTGCCAGCAGCCAAGTGAACACCCTAGCGCAGTATTTT. It encodes CASSQVNTLAQYF.

The chain joins TRBV7-3 to TRBJ2-3; possibly TRBD2 for D (7 bases). CDR1 and CDR2 from the germline V gene are SGHTA and FQGTGA. This CDR3 spans 12 amino acids. V lost 2 bases, J lost 10 bases, and 10 bases lay in between. The CDR3 nucleotides are TGTGCCAGCAGCTTATGGGGGGGGCCGCAGTATTTT. Amino acid sequence: CASSLWGGPQYF.

This clonotype appeared many times. V gene TRBV20-1 combines with J gene TRBJ1-2; D uncertain. The V end lost 3 bases, the J end lost 7 bases, and 6 bases lay between the germline ends. CDR1 and CDR2 from the germline V gene are DFQATT and SNEGSKA (reference sequence). The CDR3 totals 10 residues. The chain's CDR3 is CSASGPGYTF. The CDR3 DNA is TGCAGTGCTAGTGGCCCTGGCTACACCTTC.

The V gene is TRBV6-2 or TRBV6-3, the J gene TRBJ2-6, with D perhaps TRBD1 (6 bases). This CDR3 has 17 residues. The ends were cut back, 5 bases at V and 3 bases at J, with 17 bases in the middle. Germline assignment: CDR1 MNHEY and CDR2 SVGEGT. CDR3 sequence (DNA): TGTGCCAGCAGTGGTGCGGTGGGGGCAGGTGGGGCCAACGTCCTGACTTTC. This sequence encodes CASSGAVGAGGANVLTF.